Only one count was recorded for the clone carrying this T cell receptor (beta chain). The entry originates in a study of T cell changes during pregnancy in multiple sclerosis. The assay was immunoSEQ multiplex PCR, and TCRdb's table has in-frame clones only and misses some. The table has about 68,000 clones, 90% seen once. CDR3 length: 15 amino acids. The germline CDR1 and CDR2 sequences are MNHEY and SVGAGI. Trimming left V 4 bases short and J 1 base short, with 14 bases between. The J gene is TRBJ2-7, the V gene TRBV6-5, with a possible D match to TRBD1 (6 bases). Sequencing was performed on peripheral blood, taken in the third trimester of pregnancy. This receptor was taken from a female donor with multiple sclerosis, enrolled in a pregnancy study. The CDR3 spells CASSSRAGTSYEQYF. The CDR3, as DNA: TGTGCCAGCAGTTCACGGGCCGGGACATCCTACGAGCAGTACTTC.